Included here is one T cell receptor beta chain sequence, with context. Its antigen is currently unknown. Between the trimmed V and J ends, which lost 4 bases and 2 bases, there was a span of 12 bases. The CDR3 totals 14 residues. CDR1 SGHRS and CDR2 YFSETQ come from the germline V gene. This sample was included in a study of OX40 agonist ivuxolimab in advanced cancers. Across the study: Patients received the agonistic anti-OX40 (CD134) antibody ivuxolimab. The study's findings and limits: The 0.1-3.0 mg/kg partial responders had among the lowest clonal expansion. In CD8+ T cells, expanded clones were on average more numerous than in CD4+.

TCRdb's table, derived via immunoSEQ multiplex PCR, lists solely in-frame clones and lacks some. The repertoire consists of roughly 40,000 clones, with 89% occurring once and the leading ten covering about 15%. The rearrangement joins TRBV5-1 to TRBJ2-5, with D perhaps TRBD1 or TRBD2 (5 bases each). This sample comprised CD4+ or CD8+ T cells sorted from blood, obtained in a trial of the OX40 agonist ivuxolimab. This TCR was sampled from an adult with an advanced solid tumor such as melanoma, head and neck, liver or kidney cancer. This chain's CDR3 is CASSPGRRQETQYF. The CDR3 DNA follows: TGCGCCAGCAGCCCGGGACGGCGACAAGAGACCCAGTACTTC.